This is a list of T cell receptor beta chains from one sample in a study of cytomegalovirus exposure and HLA in healthy donors. Clones were read by immunoSEQ multiplex PCR, and TCRdb kept only the in-frame ones, dropping some. The sample has about 130,000 clones, about three quarters seen once. The source material was PBMCs. These receptors were obtained from a woman in her sixties in good health and CMV-seropositive. Each CDR3 is given with its conserved first and last residue. A D gene is named only where the DNA matches it firmly. Some rows mark clone size as missing; the rest say once, few, many or name a class of expanded clone.

v_gene,j_gene,d_gene,abundance,CDR3nt,CDR3aa
TRBV6-6,TRBJ2-7,TRBD2,NA,TGTGCCAGCGAGCTAGCGGGGGGTGTCGAGCAGTACTTC,CASELAGGVEQYF
TRBV7-7,TRBJ2-1,TRBD2,NA,TGTGCTAGCAGCTCCGGGACTAGCGGGAATGAGCAGTTCTTC,CASSSGTSGNEQFF
TRBV7-8,TRBJ2-3,TRBD2,NA,TGTGCCAGCAGTATTCTAGCGGGGAATACAGATACGCAGTATTTT,CASSILAGNTDTQYF
TRBV5-1,TRBJ2-7,NA,few,TGCGCCAGCAGCCAGTCAGAGGTTAGCTACGAGCAGTACTTC,CASSQSEVSYEQYF
TRBV18,TRBJ2-4,TRBD1,NA,TGTGCCAGCTCCGATGGACAGGGGTACATTCAGTACTTC,CASSDGQGYIQYF
TRBV6-5,TRBJ1-1,TRBD1,NA,TGTGCCAGCAGCCCCGGGACAGGCTACACTGAAGCTTTCTTT,CASSPGTGYTEAFF
TRBV4-2,TRBJ1-1,TRBD1,few,TGTGCCAGCAGCCAAGAGACAGGGCTCATGAACACTGAAGCTTTCTTT,CASSQETGLMNTEAFF
TRBV11-2,TRBJ2-7,TRBD1,few,TGTGCCAGCAGCTTATTCGCGACAGGGAACTCCTACGAGCAGTACTTC,CASSLFATGNSYEQYF
TRBV5-6,TRBJ2-2,NA,NA,TGTGCCAGCAGCATGGATCCTTACACCGGGGAGCTGTTTTTT,CASSMDPYTGELFF
TRBV5-1,TRBJ2-1,NA,NA,TGCGCCAGCAGCTTGATCGCCTACAATGAGCAGTTCTTC,CASSLIAYNEQFF
TRBV27,TRBJ2-7,TRBD1,NA,TGTGCCAGCAGTTTACTAGGACAGGGGCTCGGGCAGTACTTC,CASSLLGQGLGQYF
TRBV9,TRBJ2-3,NA,NA,TGTGCCAGCAGCGTAGCCGCAGGGTACACAGATACGCAGTATTTT,CASSVAAGYTDTQYF
TRBV5-6,TRBJ1-2,NA,NA,TGTGCCAGCAGCTTGGGCAACAGGGAATTTTATGGCTACACCTTC,CASSLGNREFYGYTF
TRBV7-9,TRBJ2-7,TRBD1,NA,TGTGCCAGCAGCTTAGGAGGGACAGGTATCCACGAGCAGTACTTC,CASSLGGTGIHEQYF
TRBV7-9,TRBJ1-2,NA,NA,TGTGCCAGCAGCCTCGAGGGTTTTATCTATGGCTACACCTTC,CASSLEGFIYGYTF
TRBV10-2,TRBJ2-4,TRBD1,few,TGCGCCAGCAGTGAGCCGACGACAGGGTCGGAAAACATTCAGTACTTC,CASSEPTTGSENIQYF
TRBV6-5,TRBJ2-1,NA,NA,TGTGCCAGCAGTTACAGCGCGGGATGGAATGAGCAGTTCTTC,CASSYSAGWNEQFF
TRBV9,TRBJ2-5,TRBD2,NA,TGTGCCAGCAGCGTAGGGTCTAGCGGGGGAGGAGAGACCCAGTACTTC,CASSVGSSGGGETQYF
TRBV19,TRBJ1-3,NA,once,TGTGCCAGTAGTATGGGGAGCTCGGGAAACACCATATATTTT,CASSMGSSGNTIYF
TRBV29-1,TRBJ1-1,TRBD1,NA,TGCAGCGTTGATAGGACAGGGGTGAACACTGAAGCTTTCTTT,CSVDRTGVNTEAFF
TRBV7-2,TRBJ1-5,NA,NA,TGTGCCAGCAGCCAGAATACAGGTTCTAATCAGCCCCAGCATTTT,CASSQNTGSNQPQHF
TRBV7-9,TRBJ1-5,TRBD1,NA,TGTGCCAGCAGCGAGACGAGGGGGCTCGGCAATCAGCCCCAGCATTTT,CASSETRGLGNQPQHF
TRBV11-2,TRBJ2-1,TRBD2,NA,TGTGCCAGCAGCTTAGAATACGCGGGAGGCGGGCAGTTCTTC,CASSLEYAGGGQFF
TRBV5-1,TRBJ1-2,NA,NA,TGCGCCAGCAGCCCCTCCTCCCAGGGACTCTTCGATGGCTACACCTTC,CASSPSSQGLFDGYTF
TRBV5-8,TRBJ1-4,NA,NA,TGTGCCAGCAGCTTGGGATCGGCAGGGCTCTCTGCTAATGAAAAACTGTTTTTT,CASSLGSAGLSANEKLFF
TRBV5-1,TRBJ1-1,TRBD1,few,TGCGCCAGCAGCTTGGGGGCAGGGGGCACTGAAGCTTTCTTT,CASSLGAGGTEAFF
TRBV2,TRBJ1-2,NA,NA,TGTGCCAGCAGTTTCAGTAACTATGGCTACACCTTC,CASSFSNYGYTF
TRBV6-1,TRBJ2-1,TRBD1,NA,TGTGCCAGCAGTGGATCAGGGGGCGGCTCCTACAATGAGCAGTTCTTC,CASSGSGGGSYNEQFF
TRBV5-1,TRBJ2-7,TRBD1,few,TGCGCCAGCAGCGGTGGGGTTGTGGGACAGGGTTACGAGCAGTACTTC,CASSGGVVGQGYEQYF
TRBV5-1,TRBJ1-2,TRBD1,few,TGCGCCAGCAGCTCTTCGGACAGGAATGGCTACACCTTC,CASSSSDRNGYTF
TRBV6-5,TRBJ1-1,NA,NA,TGTGCCAGCAGTTTTGGGCTGAACACTGAAGCTTTCTTT,CASSFGLNTEAFF
TRBV19,TRBJ1-2,TRBD1,NA,TGTGCCAGTAGTAAACCCACGTTTCCAGGGGGCAACTATGGCTACACCTTC,CASSKPTFPGGNYGYTF
TRBV15,TRBJ2-5,TRBD2,NA,TGTGCCACCAGCCGGGGACTAGCGGGGGGCCTAGGGGCAGAGACCCAGTACTTC,CATSRGLAGGLGAETQYF
TRBV19,TRBJ2-6,NA,NA,TGTGCCAGTATTCACAGGGACGGGGCCAACGTCCTGACTTTC,CASIHRDGANVLTF
TRBV5-8,TRBJ2-5,NA,NA,TGTGCCAGCAGCCCCATGGGGGGGGCTAGGGAGACCCAGTACTTC,CASSPMGGARETQYF
TRBV4-1,TRBJ2-1,TRBD2,NA,TGCGCCAGCAGCCAAGGATTAGCGGGGACCTACAATGAGCAGTTCTTC,CASSQGLAGTYNEQFF
TRBV5-1,TRBJ1-1,TRBD1,NA,TGCGCCAGCAGCTTGCGACAGGGGAACACTGAAGCTTTCTTT,CASSLRQGNTEAFF
TRBV27,TRBJ2-7,NA,NA,TGTGCCAGCAGTTTATATGGACACCGCTCCTACGAGCAGTACTTC,CASSLYGHRSYEQYF
TRBV7-8,TRBJ1-6,NA,NA,TGTGCCAGCAGCTCGAGACAGCCTTCCTCCTATAATTCACCCCTCCACTTT,CASSSRQPSSYNSPLHF
TRBV7-9,TRBJ1-2,TRBD1,once,TGTGCCAGCAGCTTAACCCAAGGGGGCGGGCTTGGCTACACCTTC,CASSLTQGGGLGYTF
TRBV19,TRBJ1-2,NA,NA,TGTGCCAGTAGTATAAGGACAGCCGGAGGCGCTAACTATGGCTACACCTTC,CASSIRTAGGANYGYTF
TRBV5-1,TRBJ1-1,TRBD1,NA,TGCGCCAGCAGCTTGGACAGGGGGTTGGGGACTGAAGCTTTCTTT,CASSLDRGLGTEAFF
TRBV4-2,TRBJ1-1,TRBD1,NA,TGTGCCAGCAGCCAGGACTCCGGACAGGGCACTGAAGCTTTCTTT,CASSQDSGQGTEAFF
TRBV4-1,TRBJ1-2,NA,NA,TGCGCCAGCAGTCCGGGCAGGGGAGATGGCTACACCTTC,CASSPGRGDGYTF
TRBV7-9,TRBJ1-2,TRBD1,NA,TGTGCCAGCAGCCTAAACCGGGACAGGGGGCATGGTGGCTACACCTTC,CASSLNRDRGHGGYTF
TRBV11-2,TRBJ1-2,NA,few,TGTGCCAGCCGAAGGGGTGCGGGGGCGGACTATGGCTACACCTTC,CASRRGAGADYGYTF
TRBV5-8,TRBJ1-5,NA,NA,TGTGCCAGCAGCGGTGAGGGGGGGCTACAGCCCCAGCATTTT,CASSGEGGLQPQHF